These 7 T cell receptor beta chains originate from one sample sequenced in a study of cytomegalovirus exposure and HLA in healthy donors. The PCR used 60 Vbeta and 13 Jbeta primers. Repertoires were generated with immunoSEQ multiplex PCR, while TCRdb's copy carries only in-frame clones and drops some. Seen here are around 120,000 clones, roughly 78% observed once, and the top ten hold over 2.5%. Input material: PBMCs. Receptor source: a male donor in good health and CMV-seronegative.

The rearrangement uses TRBV2 and TRBJ1-5; tentatively, D is TRBD1 (5 bases). The germline V gene encodes CDR1 SNHLY and CDR2 FYNNEI. The CDR3 length is 14 residues. Deletions cut 7 bases from V and 0 bases from J, with 10 bases between. This chain's CDR3 is CASTTGYSNQPQHF. Here the CDR3 DNA reads TGTGCCAGCACTACAGGTTATAGCAATCAGCCCCAGCATTTT.

The gene calls are TRBV19 and TRBJ2-2, with 7 bases aligning to TRBD1. The ends lost 5 bases at V and 4 bases at J; junction bases unmatched: 7. Germline-derived CDR1 and CDR2 are LNHDA and SQIVND (reference sequence). The CDR3 length is 15 residues. The CDR3 DNA sequence: TGTGCCAGTAGTGCGCCCGACAGGGCCACCGGGGAGCTGTTTTTT. This sequence encodes CASSAPDRATGELFF.

The chain uses TRBV5-1 and TRBJ2-4, with D perhaps matching TRBD1 (6 bases). This CDR3 spans 16 amino acids. Trimming stripped 0 bases from V and 1 base from J, with 11 bases between. Germline-derived CDR1 and CDR2 are SGHRS and YFSETQ. The CDR3: CASSLGTRGAKNIQYF. DNA for the CDR3: TGCGCCAGCAGCTTGGGGACAAGGGGGGCCAAAAACATTCAGTACTTC.

The J gene is TRBJ2-7, the V gene TRBV15; a possible D gene is TRBD2 (6 bases). Germline-derived CDR1 and CDR2 are LNHNV and YYDKDF (reference sequence). This CDR3 has 15 residues. V dropped 1 base and J dropped 6 bases, with 16 bases sitting between them. CDR3 DNA sequence: TGTGCCACCAGCAGAGCGGCTAGCGCTATGAGCGAGCAGTACTTC. Amino acid sequence: CATSRAASAMSEQYF. The full variable domain, with the rest looked up from reference TRBV15 and TRBJ2-7, is DAMVIQNPRYQVTQFGKPVTLSCSQTLNHNVMYWYQQKSSQAPKLLFHYYDKDFNNEADTPDNFQSRRPNTSFCFLDIRSPGLGDTAMYLCATSRAASAMSEQYFGPGTRLTVT.

The rearrangement uses TRBV9 and TRBJ1-3; no definite D call. CDR1 and CDR2 (germline): SGDLS, YYNGEE. This CDR3 spans 16 amino acids. Trimming cost V 0 bases and J 0 bases, with 10 bases left between them. The CDR3 DNA follows: TGTGCCAGCAGCGTAGTGGGAGGAAGCTCTGGAAACACCATATATTTT. Amino acid sequence: CASSVVGGSSGNTIYF.

The CDR3 nucleotides read TGTGCCACCAGCAGAGATGGGGGGTCAACTGGGGCCAACGTCCTGACTTTC. This encodes CATSRDGGSTGANVLTF. The J gene is TRBJ2-6, the V gene TRBV15; a possible D gene is TRBD2 (6 bases). CDR3 length: 17 amino acids. CDR1 is LNHNV and CDR2 is YYDKDF in the germline V gene (reference sequence). V was pared by 0 bases and J by 2 bases, with 11 bases between. Complete variable domain (other parts from reference TRBV15 and TRBJ2-6): DAMVIQNPRYQVTQFGKPVTLSCSQTLNHNVMYWYQQKSSQAPKLLFHYYDKDFNNEADTPDNFQSRRPNTSFCFLDIRSPGLGDTAMYLCATSRDGGSTGANVLTFGAGSRLTVL.

The chain is built from TRBV5-1 and TRBJ1-6; 11 bases map to TRBD1. This CDR3 has 16 residues. Germline V gene data show CDR1 as SGHRS and CDR2 as YFSETQ. V was pared by 3 bases and J by 9 bases, with 8 bases of the junction left unmatched. CDR3 amino acids: CASSSIPGQGGSPLHF. CDR3 DNA sequence: TGCGCCAGCAGCTCAATACCGGGACAGGGGGGTTCACCCCTCCACTTT.